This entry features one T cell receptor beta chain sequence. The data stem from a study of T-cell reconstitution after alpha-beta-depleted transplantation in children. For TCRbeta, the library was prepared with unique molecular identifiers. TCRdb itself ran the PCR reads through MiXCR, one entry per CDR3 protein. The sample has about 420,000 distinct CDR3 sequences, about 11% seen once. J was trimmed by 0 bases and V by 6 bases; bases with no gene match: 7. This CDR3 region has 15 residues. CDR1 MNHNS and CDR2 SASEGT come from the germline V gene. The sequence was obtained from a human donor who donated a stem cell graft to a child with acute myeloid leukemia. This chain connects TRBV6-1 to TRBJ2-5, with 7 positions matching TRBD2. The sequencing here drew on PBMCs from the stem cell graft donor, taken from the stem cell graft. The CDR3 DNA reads TGTGCCAGCAGCTCACCGGGACTACACCAAGAGACCCAGTACTTC. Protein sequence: CASSSPGLHQETQYF.